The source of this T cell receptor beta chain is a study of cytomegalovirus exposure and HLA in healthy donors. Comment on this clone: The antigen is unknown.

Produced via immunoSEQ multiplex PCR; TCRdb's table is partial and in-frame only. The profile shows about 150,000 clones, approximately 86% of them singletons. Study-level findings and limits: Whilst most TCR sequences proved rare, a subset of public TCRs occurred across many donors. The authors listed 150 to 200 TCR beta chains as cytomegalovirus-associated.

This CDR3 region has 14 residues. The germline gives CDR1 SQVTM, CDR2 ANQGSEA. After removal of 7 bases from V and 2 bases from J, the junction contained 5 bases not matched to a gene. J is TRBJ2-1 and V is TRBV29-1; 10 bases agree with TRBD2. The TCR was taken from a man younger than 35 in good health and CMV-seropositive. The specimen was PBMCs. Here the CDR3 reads CSARGLATYNEQFF. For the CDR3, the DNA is TGCAGCGCCCGGGGACTAGCGACCTACAATGAGCAGTTCTTC.